This T cell receptor (beta chain) was observed in a study of blood T cells in healthy people across ages. General study points: Bulk PBMC profiling left naive and antigen-experienced comparisons inconclusive.

Sample-barcoded 5' priming and a J-beta primer mix drove a second PCR of about 6 to 12 cycles. A template-switch adaptor containing 12 random nucleotides labeled each cDNA molecule. Per sample, CDR3-containing paired-end reads numbered at least 2.5 million. TCRdb used MiXCR to reprocess the 5' RACE reads, holding one entry per CDR3 protein. Counted here are hundreds of thousands of distinct CDR3 sequences, around 34% occurring once; the ten biggest clones make up roughly 13%. Every donor provided 7.5 to 10 milliliters of peripheral blood. Points on this clonotype: Antigen unknown.

The sample was blood. The TCR was taken from a young man in good health.

CDR3 amino acids: CASSILSLASRDTQYF. Written as DNA, the CDR3 is TGTGCCAGCAGCATCCTCTCCCTAGCGTCCCGAGATACGCAGTATTTT. The chain uses TRBV5-5 and TRBJ2-3, with D perhaps TRBD2 (6 bases). CDR3 length equals 16 residues. The V and J ends lost 4 bases and 5 bases respectively, with 20 bases between them. Germline V gene sequence: CDR1 SGHKS, CDR2 YYEKEE (reference sequence).